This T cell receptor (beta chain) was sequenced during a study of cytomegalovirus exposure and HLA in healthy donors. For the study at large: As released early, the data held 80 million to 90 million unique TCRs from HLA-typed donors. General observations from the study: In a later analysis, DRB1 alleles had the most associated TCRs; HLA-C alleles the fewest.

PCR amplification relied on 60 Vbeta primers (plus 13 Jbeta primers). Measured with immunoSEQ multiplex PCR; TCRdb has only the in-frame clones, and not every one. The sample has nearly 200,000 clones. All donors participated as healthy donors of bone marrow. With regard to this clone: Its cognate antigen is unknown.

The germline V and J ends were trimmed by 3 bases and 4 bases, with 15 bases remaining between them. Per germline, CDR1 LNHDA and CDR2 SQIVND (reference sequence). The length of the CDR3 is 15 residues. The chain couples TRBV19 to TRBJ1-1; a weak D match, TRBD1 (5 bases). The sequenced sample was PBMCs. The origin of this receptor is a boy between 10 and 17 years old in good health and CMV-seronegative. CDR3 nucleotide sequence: TGTGCCAGTAGTATTGGCGGGGCCGGTATCACTGAAGCTTTCTTT. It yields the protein CASSIGGAGITEAFF.